There are many counts of the clone carrying this T cell receptor (beta chain). What it binds is unknown. The CDR3 is 15 residues long. V was cut by 0 bases and J by 7 bases, with 16 bases left in between. CDR1 and CDR2 (germline): MNHEY, SVGEGT. In preparing bulk TCR libraries, previously described methods and listed TCR primers were used. TCRdb recomputed calls from the PCR reads with MiXCR, one row per CDR3 protein. The sample has about 320,000 distinct CDR3 sequences; roughly a quarter are singletons. As CD8+CD4-CCR7+CD45RA+ cells, naive CD8 T cells were sorted. These data are taken from a study of molecular identifiers for immune sequencing clone quantification. Whole-study findings and limits: Spiked Jurkat TCR RNA equal to one cell could reportedly be picked out among over 850,000 naive cells. Clone sizes that are highly expanded could be underestimated when identical TCR molecules share a barcode.

The genes are TRBV6-2 or TRBV6-3 and TRBJ2-7; possible D gene TRBD2, 6 bases. The clonotype originates from a human donor in good health. Some libraries in this study had Jurkat cell RNA spiked in. Sequencing used naive CD8+ T cells from blood, with Jurkat cell RNA spiked in. Subset: FACS-sorted CD8+CD4-CCR7+CD45RA+ naive T cells. The CDR3 region has the DNA TGTGCCAGCAGTTACTCGAGTATGATGGCGGGGGAGCAGTACTTC. It is translated as CASSYSSMMAGEQYF.